The present TCR beta chain was sequenced within a study of control samples from healthy donors and cancer patients. The CDR3 is made up of 18 amino acids. With V trimmed by 0 bases and J by 1 base, 6 bases remained unmatched. Looked up from germline, CDR1 is MNHEY and CDR2 is SMNVEV (reference sequence). Only in-frame clones appear in the TCRdb table, and some are missing; sequencing was by immunoSEQ multiplex PCR. The sample carries roughly 140,000 clones, over 90% recorded once. Sequenced sample: blood. This chain links TRBV27 with TRBJ2-1; 10 bases line up with TRBD2. This clonotype was obtained from a man aged 45 to 65 in good health. CDR3 sequence: CASSLSIIAGGSYNEQFF. In nucleotides, the CDR3 is TGTGCCAGCAGTTTATCGATAATAGCGGGAGGATCCTACAATGAGCAGTTCTTC.